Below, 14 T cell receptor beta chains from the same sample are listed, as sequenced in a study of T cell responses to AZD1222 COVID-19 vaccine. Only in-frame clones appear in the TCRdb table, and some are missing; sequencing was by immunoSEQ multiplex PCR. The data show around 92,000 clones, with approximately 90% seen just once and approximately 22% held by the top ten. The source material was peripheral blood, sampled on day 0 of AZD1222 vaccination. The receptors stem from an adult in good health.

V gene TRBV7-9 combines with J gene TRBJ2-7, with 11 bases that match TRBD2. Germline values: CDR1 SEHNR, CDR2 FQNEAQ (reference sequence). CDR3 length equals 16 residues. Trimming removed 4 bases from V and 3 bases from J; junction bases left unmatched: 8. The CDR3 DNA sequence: TGTGCCAGCAGCTCCACTAGCGGGGGCCCCAACTACGAGCAGTACTTC. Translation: CASSSTSGGPNYEQYF.

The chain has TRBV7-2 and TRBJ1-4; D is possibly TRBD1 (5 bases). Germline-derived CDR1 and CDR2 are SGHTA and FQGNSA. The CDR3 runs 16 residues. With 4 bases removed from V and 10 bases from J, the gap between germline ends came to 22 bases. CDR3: CASSSRGGQGLGKLFF. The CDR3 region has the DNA TGTGCCAGCAGCTCGAGGGGTGGCCAGGGTTTAGGAAAACTGTTTTTT. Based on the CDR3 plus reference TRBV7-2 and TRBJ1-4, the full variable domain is GAGVSQSPSNKVTEKGKDVELRCDPISGHTALYWYRQSLGQGLEFLIYFQGNSAPDKSGLPSDRFSAERTGGSVSTLTIQRTQQEDSAVYLCASSSRGGQGLGKLFFGSGTQLSVL.

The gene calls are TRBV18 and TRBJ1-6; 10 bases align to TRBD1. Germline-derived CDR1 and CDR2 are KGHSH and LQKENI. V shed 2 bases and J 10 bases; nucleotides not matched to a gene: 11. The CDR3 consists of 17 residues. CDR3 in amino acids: CASSPNVSGQGKSPLHF. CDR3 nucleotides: TGTGCCAGCTCACCAAATGTATCGGGACAGGGGAAGTCACCCCTCCACTTT.

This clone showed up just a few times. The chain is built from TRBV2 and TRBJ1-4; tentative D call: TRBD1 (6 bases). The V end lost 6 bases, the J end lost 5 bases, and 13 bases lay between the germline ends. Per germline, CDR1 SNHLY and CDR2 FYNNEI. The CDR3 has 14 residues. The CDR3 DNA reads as TGTGCCAGCAGGGAACAGGGAAACAATGAAAAACTGTTTTTT. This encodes CASREQGNNEKLFF.

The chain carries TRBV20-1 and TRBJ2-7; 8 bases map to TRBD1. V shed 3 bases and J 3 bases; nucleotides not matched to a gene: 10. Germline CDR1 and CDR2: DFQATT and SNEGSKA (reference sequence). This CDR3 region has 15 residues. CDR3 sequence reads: CSASPAGGLNYEQYF. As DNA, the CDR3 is TGCAGTGCTAGTCCGGCAGGGGGCCTAAACTACGAGCAGTACTTC.

Written as DNA, the CDR3 is TGTGCCAGCAGTTTCCCGACAGGGATACTATCCAAAAACATTCAGTACTTC. Amino acid sequence: CASSFPTGILSKNIQYF. The rearrangement links TRBV6-2 or TRBV6-3 to TRBJ2-4; 7 bases align to TRBD1. CDR1 MNHEY and CDR2 SVGEGT come from the germline V gene. This CDR3 contains 17 residues. V gave up 4 bases and J gave up 2 bases; unmatched junction bases: 11.

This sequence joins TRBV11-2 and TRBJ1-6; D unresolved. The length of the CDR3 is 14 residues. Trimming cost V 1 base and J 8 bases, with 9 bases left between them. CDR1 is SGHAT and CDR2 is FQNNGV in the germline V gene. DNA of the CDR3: TGTGCCAGCAGCTTAGTCGGGGTCGATTCACCCCTCCACTTT. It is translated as CASSLVGVDSPLHF.

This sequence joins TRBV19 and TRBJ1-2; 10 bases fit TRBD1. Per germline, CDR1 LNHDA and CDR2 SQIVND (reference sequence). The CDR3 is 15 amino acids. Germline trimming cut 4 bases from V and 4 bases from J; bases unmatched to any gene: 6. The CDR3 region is CASSSETGGAYGYTF. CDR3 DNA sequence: TGTGCCAGTAGTAGCGAGACAGGGGGCGCCTATGGCTACACCTTC.

The CDR3 DNA is TGTGCCAGCAGGTTTGGGGGTGTCAGTGAAGCTTTCTTT. Translated, it gives CASRFGGVSEAFF. The J gene is TRBJ1-1, the V gene TRBV7-8; D might be TRBD1 (5 bases). The CDR3 has 13 residues. V was cut by 6 bases and J by 7 bases, with 15 bases left in between. The germline V gene encodes CDR1 SGHVS and CDR2 FQNEAQ.

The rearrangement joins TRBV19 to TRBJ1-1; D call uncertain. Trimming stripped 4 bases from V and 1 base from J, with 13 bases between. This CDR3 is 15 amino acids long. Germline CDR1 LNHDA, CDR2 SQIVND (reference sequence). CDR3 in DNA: TGTGCCAGTAGTACCCCGGGAGGTGGGAACACTGAAGCTTTCTTT. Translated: CASSTPGGGNTEAFF.

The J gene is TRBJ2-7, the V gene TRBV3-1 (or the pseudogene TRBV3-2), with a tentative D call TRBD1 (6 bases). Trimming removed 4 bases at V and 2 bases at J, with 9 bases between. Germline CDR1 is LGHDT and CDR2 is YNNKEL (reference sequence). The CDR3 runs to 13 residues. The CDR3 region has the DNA TGTGCCAGCAGCCCACAGGGCCCCTACGAGCAGTACTTC. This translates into CASSPQGPYEQYF.

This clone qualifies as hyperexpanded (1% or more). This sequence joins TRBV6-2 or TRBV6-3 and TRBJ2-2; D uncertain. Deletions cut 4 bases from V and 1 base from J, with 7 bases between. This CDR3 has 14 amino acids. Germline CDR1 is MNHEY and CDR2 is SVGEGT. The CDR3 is CASSLEGNTGELFF. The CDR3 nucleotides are TGTGCCAGCAGTTTGGAAGGGAACACCGGGGAGCTGTTTTTT.

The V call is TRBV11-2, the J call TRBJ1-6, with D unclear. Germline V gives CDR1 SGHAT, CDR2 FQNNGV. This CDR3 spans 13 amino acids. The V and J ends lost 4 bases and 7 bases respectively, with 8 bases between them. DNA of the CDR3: TGTGCCAGCAGCTCGACGGAAAATTCACCCCTCCACTTT. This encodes CASSSTENSPLHF.

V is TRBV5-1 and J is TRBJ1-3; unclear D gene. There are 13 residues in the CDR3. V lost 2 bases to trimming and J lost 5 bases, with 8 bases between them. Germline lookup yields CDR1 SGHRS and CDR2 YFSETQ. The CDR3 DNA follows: TGCGCCAGCAGCTTCGGTGAGCGAAACACCATATATTTT. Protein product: CASSFGERNTIYF.